This T cell receptor (beta chain) comes out of a study of cytomegalovirus exposure and HLA in healthy donors. Study results and limitations: Researchers counted roughly 160 TCR beta chains as cytomegalovirus-associated.

Among the roughly 120 subjects of the validation cohort, separate from the approximately 700-subject first cohort, were the donors. This clone turned up a few times. What it binds is unknown. Germline assignment: CDR1 LNHDA and CDR2 SQIVND (reference sequence). The V segment lost 5 bases and the J segment 2 bases; nucleotides outside the gene matches: 3. This CDR3 region has 14 residues. Clones were sequenced by immunoSEQ multiplex PCR, and TCRdb holds only the in-frame ones, with some missing. This sample carries more than 150,000 clones, 65% to 85% of them seen once, and the ten largest clones take around 2.8%.

The source material was PBMCs. V gene TRBV19 combines with J gene TRBJ2-7; 10 bases are a match to TRBD1. This clonotype was obtained from a woman younger than 30 in good health and CMV-seropositive. CDR3 DNA: TGTGCCAGTAGTGCCGGGACAGGGGCCTACGAGCAGTACTTC. Encoded protein: CASSAGTGAYEQYF.